Presented here are 23 T cell receptor beta chains from one specimen sequenced in a study of OX40 agonist ivuxolimab in advanced cancers. Clones were read by immunoSEQ multiplex PCR, and TCRdb kept only the in-frame ones, dropping some. There are around 38,000 clones in the sample; approximately 79% occur only once, and about 7.6% lies in the top ten. The specimen comprised CD4+ or CD8+ T cells sorted from blood, sampled in a trial of the OX40 agonist ivuxolimab. The receptors originated from an adult with an advanced solid tumor such as melanoma, head and neck, liver or kidney cancer.

This clone was observed a few times. The V call is TRBV2, the J call TRBJ2-7, with a weak D call TRBD1 (5 bases). The V end lost 4 bases, the J end lost 12 bases, and 22 bases lay between the germline ends. The germline V gene has CDR1 SNHLY and CDR2 FYNNEI. This CDR3 is 14 amino acids long. The CDR3 DNA follows: TGTGCCAGCAGTGGTACCCACTGGGGCCTCTCCGGGTACTTC. It specifies CASSGTHWGLSGYF.

This clone was counted a single time. The chain couples TRBV7-2 to TRBJ2-5, with 8 bases aligning to TRBD1. Germline V gene data show CDR1 as SGHTA and CDR2 as FQGNSA. V trimming: 2 bases; J trimming: 1 base; junction bases outside the gene matches: 0. The CDR3 loop spans 14 amino acids. CDR3 DNA: TGTGCCAGCAGCTTACAGGGGGCCCAAGAGACCCAGTACTTC. As protein: CASSLQGAQETQYF.

The V call is TRBV30, the J call TRBJ1-1; no clear D gene. Trimming stripped 7 bases from V and 1 base from J, with 13 bases between. CDR1 and CDR2 from the germline V gene are GTSNPN and SVGIG (reference sequence). The CDR3 contains 13 residues. The CDR3 region is CALSRGWNTEAFF. CDR3 DNA sequence: TGTGCCTTAAGTCGGGGTTGGAACACTGAAGCTTTCTTT.

J is TRBJ2-3 and V is TRBV5-6, with a tentative D call TRBD2 (5 bases). V was pared by 0 bases and J by 3 bases, with 23 bases between. There are 19 residues in the CDR3. From germline, CDR1 is SGHDT and CDR2 YYEEEE. CDR3 region: CASSLGWRSGDPRTDTQYF. CDR3 in DNA: TGTGCCAGCAGCTTGGGATGGAGGTCGGGCGATCCACGAACAGATACGCAGTATTTT.

A single count supports this clone. The genes are TRBV11-2 and TRBJ1-1; TRBD1 might be the D (6 bases). Germline V gene lookup returns CDR1 SGHAT and CDR2 FQNNGV. V dropped 6 bases and J dropped 6 bases, with 20 bases sitting between them. The CDR3 loop spans 15 amino acids. The CDR3 loop reads CASRAIRGGRSEAFF. The DNA for the CDR3 is TGTGCCAGCAGAGCGATACGTGGGGGCCGATCTGAAGCTTTCTTT.

This clone was recorded only once. The chain couples TRBV27 to TRBJ2-1; D not certain. Germline-derived CDR1 and CDR2 are MNHEY and SMNVEV (reference sequence). Trimming removed 8 bases from V and 7 bases from J, with 15 bases in between. The CDR3 loop spans 13 amino acids. CDR3 sequence (DNA): TGTGCCAGCGGAGACCTCCACGGAAATGAGCAGTTCTTC. Encoded protein: CASGDLHGNEQFF.

The rearrangement uses TRBV2 and TRBJ2-5, with a possible D match to TRBD2 (6 bases). This CDR3 is 15 amino acids long. Deletions cut 6 bases from V and 4 bases from J, with 18 bases between. The germline gives CDR1 SNHLY, CDR2 FYNNEI. The CDR3 region is CASSGDGSLVETQYF. CDR3 bases: TGTGCCAGCAGCGGGGACGGGAGTTTGGTAGAGACCCAGTACTTC.

A few counts support this clone. The chain combines TRBV7-2 with TRBJ2-7, with 10 bases that match TRBD2. The germline V gene encodes CDR1 SGHTA and CDR2 FQGNSA. V lost 4 bases to trimming and J lost 2 bases; unmatched junction nucleotides: 5. The CDR3 is made up of 15 amino acids. The CDR3 protein is CASSSTGTSAYEQYF. The CDR3 coding sequence is TGTGCCAGCAGCTCAACCGGGACTAGCGCCTACGAGCAGTACTTC.

The chain recombines TRBV6-4 with TRBJ2-1; D possibly corresponds to TRBD1 (5 bases). Germline assignment: CDR1 MRHNA and CDR2 SNTAGT. V was cut by 5 bases and J by 7 bases, with 6 bases left in between. CDR3 length: 11 residues. DNA of the CDR3: TGTGCCAGCAGTCAGGGTAATGAGCAGTTCTTC. As protein: CASSQGNEQFF.

This clone was recorded only once. This rearrangement joins TRBV5-6 to TRBJ1-2; no clear D gene. The CDR3 has 14 amino acids. CDR1 and CDR2 from the germline V gene are SGHDT and YYEEEE. V gave up 2 bases and J gave up 2 bases, with 10 bases separating them. CDR3 amino acids: CASSLAGDNYGYTF. The CDR3 DNA reads as TGTGCCAGCAGCTTAGCAGGAGACAACTATGGCTACACCTTC.

The gene calls are TRBV9 and TRBJ2-7; possible D gene TRBD1, 6 bases. V was trimmed by 0 bases and J by 1 base, leaving 11 bases between them. The CDR3 extends over 15 amino acids. The germline V gene has CDR1 SGDLS and CDR2 YYNGEE. The CDR3 sequence is CASSVGAGDSYEQYF. CDR3 nucleotides: TGTGCCAGCAGCGTAGGGGCAGGGGATTCCTACGAGCAGTACTTC.

V is TRBV4-3 and J is TRBJ1-1, with D possibly TRBD1 on 5 matching bases. Per germline, CDR1 LGHNA and CDR2 YSLEER. The CDR3 is 16 amino acids. The ends were cut back, 0 bases at V and 4 bases at J, with 15 bases in the middle. The CDR3 DNA reads as TGCGCCAGCAGCCAAGATAAAGGGACGGTACTCACTGAAGCTTTCTTT. It translates to CASSQDKGTVLTEAFF.

The genes are TRBV6-1 and TRBJ2-2; D might be TRBD1 (6 bases). CDR3 length equals 12 residues. Germline V gene sequence: CDR1 MNHNS, CDR2 SASEGT. Trimming took off 6 bases at V and 7 bases at J, with 9 bases between the two ends. CDR3 DNA sequence: TGTGCCAGCAGCACAGGGAACGGGGAGCTGTTTTTT. Amino acids: CASSTGNGELFF.

The chain is built from TRBV5-1 and TRBJ2-7; the D gene could be TRBD1 or TRBD2 (6 bases each). V shed 0 bases and J shed 0 bases, with 13 bases lying between them. The CDR3 is 16 residues long. Germline-derived CDR1 and CDR2 are SGHRS and YFSETQ. CDR3 nucleotide sequence: TGCGCCAGCAGCTTGGGTTATGGAGGGGGCTCCTACGAGCAGTACTTC. This sequence encodes CASSLGYGGGSYEQYF.

The chain recombines TRBV14 with TRBJ2-1; 9 bases are a match to TRBD2. Trimming at V came to 4 bases and at J to 4 bases, leaving 2 bases not matched to a gene. The V gene's germline CDR1 is SGHDN and CDR2 FVKESK. The CDR3 length is 14 residues. The CDR3 sequence: CASSRTSGYNEQFF. The CDR3 DNA is TGTGCCAGCAGCCGCACTAGCGGGTACAATGAGCAGTTCTTC.

V and J are TRBV19 and TRBJ2-4, with TRBD1 matching over 10 bases. The CDR3 extends over 17 amino acids. The junction had 6 bases not matched to a gene; V was cut back by 3 bases and J by 1 base. Germline assignment: CDR1 LNHDA and CDR2 SQIVND (reference sequence). The CDR3 is CASSMTGGLGAKNIQYF. For the CDR3, the DNA is TGTGCCAGTAGTATGACAGGGGGCCTTGGGGCCAAAAACATTCAGTACTTC.

The rearrangement uses TRBV4-3 and TRBJ2-5; TRBD2 is a possible D gene (5 bases). Germline V gives CDR1 LGHNA, CDR2 YSLEER. The CDR3 contains 19 residues. Between the trimmed V and J ends, which lost 0 bases and 1 base, there was a span of 21 bases. The CDR3 loop is CASSQEPWGSLAGQETQYF. The CDR3 DNA sequence: TGCGCCAGCAGCCAAGAACCCTGGGGTTCCCTAGCTGGCCAAGAGACCCAGTACTTC.

The rearrangement links TRBV12-2 to TRBJ1-2; no check of the table's D call, TRBD1, against the DNA was made. TRBV12-2 is a recognized pseudogene. This CDR3 is built from 17 residues. CDR3 DNA sequence: TGTGCAAGTCGCTTAGATCGGTGTAGGGGCCACAGGGACGGCTACACCTTC. This translates into CASRLDRCRGHRDGYTF.

CDR3 in DNA: TGTGCCAGCTCACCGGCCGGACAGGGTTCTGGAAACACCATATATTTT. This sequence encodes CASSPAGQGSGNTIYF. V usage is TRBV18 and J usage is TRBJ1-3; 8 positions agree with TRBD1. With 3 bases clipped from V and 1 base from J, the junction kept 5 bases outside the gene matches. The CDR3 is made up of 16 amino acids. Germline V gene sequence: CDR1 KGHSH, CDR2 LQKENI.

This clone has a single count. The chain employs TRBV9 and TRBJ2-2; tentative D call: TRBD2 (5 bases). Germline loops: CDR1 SGDLS, CDR2 YYNGEE. The CDR3 totals 14 residues. The ends were cut back, 5 bases at V and 6 bases at J, with 14 bases in the middle. CDR3 sequence reads: CASRVDSRAGELFF. The CDR3 DNA is TGTGCCAGCAGGGTGGACTCCCGGGCCGGGGAGCTGTTTTTT.

This chain connects TRBV29-1 to TRBJ1-2, with 7 bases aligning to TRBD1. In germline, CDR1 is SQVTM, CDR2 ANQGSEA. The J segment lost 5 bases and the V segment lost 1 base, leaving 7 bases of the junction unmatched. The CDR3 covers 14 residues. CDR3 in DNA: TGCAGCGTTGAAGGGACAGGCGACAATTATGGCTACACCTTC. This encodes CSVEGTGDNYGYTF. The full variable domain, in which reference TRBV29-1 and TRBJ1-2 provide the parts outside the CDR3, is SAVISQKPSRDICQRGTSLTIQCQVDSQVTMMFWYRQQPGQSLTLIATANQGSEATYESGFVIDKFPISRPNLTFSTLTVSNMSPEDSSIYLCSVEGTGDNYGYTFGSGTRLTVV.

The chain uses TRBV19 and TRBJ2-1; D possibly uses TRBD1 or TRBD2 (5 bases each). CDR3 length equals 16 residues. V was clipped by 3 bases and J by 7 bases, with 19 bases between them. CDR1 and CDR2 (germline): LNHDA, SQIVND (reference sequence). The CDR3 DNA reads TGTGCCAGTAGTATGGGACCAGCCCTCGTACAGAATGAGCAGTTCTTC. It codes for CASSMGPALVQNEQFF.

The CDR3 is CASSEIHRATYEQYF. The DNA for the CDR3 is TGTGCCAGCAGTGAAATCCACAGGGCAACCTACGAGCAGTACTTC. This chain uses TRBV6-1 with TRBJ2-7, with D possibly matching TRBD1 (6 bases). This CDR3 contains 15 residues. The V and J ends lost 2 bases and 2 bases respectively, with 13 bases between them. The V gene's germline CDR1 is MNHNS and CDR2 SASEGT.